The clone carrying this TCR beta chain came up a few times. Diagnoses were made from clinical symptoms, serum measures (thyroxine and TRAb), thyroid ultrasound and orbital computed tomography. The V end lost 5 bases, the J end lost 5 bases, and 18 bases lay between the germline ends. The CDR3 is 14 residues long. Per the germline V gene, CDR1 is DFQATT and CDR2 is SNEGSKA (reference sequence). This sample is drawn from a study of T cells in Graves' hyperthyroidism and ophthalmopathy. TCR beta CDR3 regions were amplified from RNA. The TCR CDR3 was amplified in a first-round RT-PCR using the HTBI primer set. TCRdb passed the multiplex PCR reads through MiXCR, listing each CDR3 protein once. This table holds over 350,000 distinct CDR3 sequences, 18% found once.

The V and J genes are TRBV20-1 and TRBJ2-5; possibly TRBD1 for D (6 bases). The TCR originated in a man younger than 35 with Graves' ophthalmopathy. What was sequenced was blood. The CDR3 reads CSAQGSVWVETQYF. The CDR3 DNA reads as TGCAGTGCTCAGGGGTCGGTCTGGGTGGAGACCCAGTACTTC.